Sequencing of this TCR beta chain was carried out in a study of post-analysis software for immune sequencing data. Study-wide findings and caveats: Multiple sclerosis patients had significantly lower normalized Chao1 diversity than controls. Under F measure analysis, samples from one preparation batch co-clustered strongly. Four to six TRBV segments were more frequent in patients than controls; TRBV5-6, TRBV5-1 and TRBV20-1 belonged to this group.

The TCR beta cDNA libraries carried unique molecular identifiers. Input amounts of about 0.95 to 10 million T cells were used. These gave around 500,000 cDNA molecules, so each molecule approximated one T cell. TCRdb itself ran the PCR reads through MiXCR, one entry per CDR3 protein. The sample consists of around 770,000 distinct CDR3 sequences, 35% to 55% of them appearing once. This CDR3 is 16 amino acids long. V dropped 1 base and J dropped 6; count of bases not matched to a gene: 9. Germline CDR1 and CDR2: SGHTA and FQGNSA. On this clonotype: Its antigen is unknown.

This TCR was recovered from a girl aged 5-17 years with multiple sclerosis. V usage is TRBV7-2 and J usage is TRBJ2-1, with TRBD1 matching over 7 bases. The sample was blood. CDR3 residues: CASSLVRQGEFNEQFF. The CDR3 DNA sequence: TGTGCCAGCAGCTTAGTCCGGCAGGGGGAGTTCAATGAGCAGTTCTTC. The full variable domain, completed using reference TRBV7-2 and TRBJ2-1, is GAGVSQSPSNKVTEKGKDVELRCDPISGHTALYWYRQSLGQGLEFLIYFQGNSAPDKSGLPSDRFSAERTGGSVSTLTIQRTQQEDSAVYLCASSLVRQGEFNEQFFGPGTRLTVL.